One T cell receptor beta chain is described in this entry. Its antigen is currently not known. The input lacks base qualities; no much larger clone sits a single base away. The source of the sample is a study of T cells in localized non-small cell lung cancer (dated by TCRdb to about 2020). Study-wide context: The study analyzed T cell repertoires of around 250 early-stage NSCLC patients, comparing tumors and uninvolved tumor-adjacent lungs. The cohort comprised 236 treatment-naïve NSCLC patients with resected, localized lung tumors. Of the NSCLC patients, fewer than 150 were male and around 99 were female, and the mean age was about 69 years. General conclusions and limits of the study: A median of approximately 57 of the top 100 tumor clones were detected in paired uninvolved adjacent lung, and 25 to 35 of these tumor clones were also found among the top 100 clones of the paired uninvolved adjacent lung. Because of the exploratory design, TCR variables were selected using unadjusted p-values without false-discovery rate correction. Longer overall survival was associated with higher T cell density in blood, whereas shorter survival was associated with higher clonality in adjacent lung. Uninvolved tumor-adjacent lung showed the highest T cell clonality, higher than tumor, which suggests more focused antigenic responses in the uninvolved tumor-adjacent lung. Because multi-region tumor sequencing was not done, intratumor heterogeneity could not be ruled out.

TCR beta CDR3 regions were sequenced from DNA using the immunoSEQ Assay. Under the source paper's analysis protocol: To compute T cell density, TCR beta template counts were normalized to usable DNA, which was estimated by amplifying housekeeping genes. The preseqR package was used to estimate richness by extrapolating to 400,000 templates for PBMC samples and to 120,000 templates for tissue samples. Clonality was defined as one minus Pielou's evenness. Differential abundance testing on productive amino-acid clonotypes, with a minimum total count of 5 and an alpha of 0.1, was used to identify tissue-enriched TCRs. Repertoire overlap between compartments was quantified with the Jaccard Index and Morisita Overlap Index. GLIPH clustered TCR beta CDR3s with public tetramer-defined viral CDR3s; viral motifs required at least three viral sequences plus V-gene enrichment. The table comes from immuneACCESS by way of TCRdb, which keeps in-frame sequences with V and J called. Part of the clones is missing from these tables; in studies checked, under half for an unresolved V gene and the rest for unknown reasons. V, J and clone size are those of that table, while D and trimming were read from the DNA. The sample table holds about 25,000 clones, of which more than 85% were seen once. Roughly 2.6% of the sample belongs to the ten largest clones.

At diagnosis, peripheral blood, uninvolved tumor-adjacent lung and tumor were collected and stored as a combination of fresh-frozen and FFPE material. Blood samples were analyzed as peripheral blood mononuclear cells for TCR repertoire profiling. V and J are trimmed by 2 bases and 7 bases, and the gene matches miss 12 bases of the junction. From the cysteine through the phenylalanine, the CDR3 covers 16 amino acids. Solely the CDR3 DNA is kept, with 48 bases framed from the first base. Per the germline V gene, SGHTA is the CDR1 and FQGNSA is the CDR2. The sequencing here drew on peripheral blood, taken before any cancer treatment. The source of this sequence is a woman aged 40-69 years with stage I lung adenocarcinoma. The chain couples TRBV7-2 to TRBJ2-7; 9 bases in the middle match TRBD1. At the DNA level, the sequence is TGTGCCAGCAGCTTAAACTCACCGGGACAGGGAACAGAGCAGTACTTC. This codes for CASSLNSPGQGTEQYF.